The rows below give T cell receptor beta chains drawn from one sample of a study of T cell repertoires in cytomegalovirus infection. TCRdb re-called the reads through MiXCR, storing one row per CDR3 protein. The sample has fewer than 1,000,000 distinct CDR3 sequences, 30% to 40% seen once. Antigens for these TCRs are unknown. The sequences come from cultured CD8+ T cells from PBMCs, collected from culture after CMV antigen stimulation. These receptor sequences come from a human donor in good health (CMV status not recorded). Some clones in this sample may be carry-over from other donors' samples. The CDR3 runs from the conserved cysteine through the conserved F or W. A D gene is named only where the DNA matches it firmly. Rows may omit the clone size; those that give it use once, few, many or a size class.

j_gene: TRBJ1-6
abundance: .
v_gene: TRBV5-6
d_gene: TRBD1
CDR3nt: TGTGCCAGCAGCGTCGACAGGGGTGGGACGAATTCACCCCTCCACTTT
CDR3aa: CASSVDRGGTNSPLHF

j_gene: TRBJ2-7
abundance: many
v_gene: TRBV7-8
d_gene: .
CDR3nt: TGTGCCAGCAGCTTCCGTGAGGGGCAATCCTACGAGCAGTACTTC
CDR3aa: CASSFREGQSYEQYF

j_gene: TRBJ1-1
abundance: few
v_gene: TRBV6-6
d_gene: .
CDR3nt: TGTGCCAGCAGTTACTCGAATAGGGCAGAGAACACTGAAGCTTTCTTT
CDR3aa: CASSYSNRAENTEAFF

j_gene: TRBJ2-7
abundance: .
v_gene: TRBV27
d_gene: .
CDR3nt: TGTGCCAGCAGTTTAGAAGCTTACTACGAGCAGTACTTC
CDR3aa: CASSLEAYYEQYF

j_gene: TRBJ2-1
abundance: .
v_gene: TRBV27
d_gene: TRBD2
CDR3nt: TGTGCCAGCAGTACTAGCGGGGGGCGTTGGAATGAGCAGTTCTTC
CDR3aa: CASSTSGGRWNEQFF

j_gene: TRBJ2-1
abundance: .
v_gene: TRBV2
d_gene: .
CDR3nt: TGTGCCAGCAGTAACCAGGGGGGCGCCCTGTACAATGAGCAGTTCTTC
CDR3aa: CASSNQGGALYNEQFF

j_gene: TRBJ1-5
abundance: few
v_gene: TRBV6-6
d_gene: .
CDR3nt: TGTGCCAGCAGTTGGGAGCCGGCAAATCAGCCCCAGCATTTT
CDR3aa: CASSWEPANQPQHF

j_gene: TRBJ2-5
abundance: .
v_gene: TRBV6-6
d_gene: TRBD1
CDR3nt: TGTGCCAGCAGTTACGATAGGGAGGACAGGGATAGAGAGACCCAGTACTTC
CDR3aa: CASSYDREDRDRETQYF

j_gene: TRBJ1-2
abundance: few
v_gene: TRBV14
d_gene: .
CDR3nt: TGTGCCAGCAGCCATGACCGCAGATTCTATGGCTACACCTTC
CDR3aa: CASSHDRRFYGYTF

j_gene: TRBJ2-1
abundance: .
v_gene: TRBV7-3
d_gene: TRBD1
CDR3nt: TGTGCCAGCAGTAATTACAGGGGTGATGAGCAGTTCTTC
CDR3aa: CASSNYRGDEQFF

j_gene: TRBJ1-2
abundance: many
v_gene: TRBV7-8
d_gene: TRBD1
CDR3nt: TGTGCCAGCAGCTGGACAGGGTCCAACTATGGCTACACCTTC
CDR3aa: CASSWTGSNYGYTF

j_gene: TRBJ2-5
abundance: many
v_gene: TRBV7-9
d_gene: TRBD1
CDR3nt: TGTGCCAGCAGCTCCGGGACAGCCCTTCAAGAGACCCAGTACTTC
CDR3aa: CASSSGTALQETQYF

j_gene: TRBJ2-3
abundance: .
v_gene: TRBV6-6
d_gene: TRBD2
CDR3nt: TGTGCCAGCAGTTACTCGTTACTAGCGGGGGCAGATACGCAGTATTTT
CDR3aa: CASSYSLLAGADTQYF

j_gene: TRBJ1-6
abundance: few
v_gene: TRBV5-1
d_gene: .
CDR3nt: TGCGCCAGCAGAGTCCGATCGGGGGAGACCTATAATTCACCCCTCCACTTT
CDR3aa: CASRVRSGETYNSPLHF

j_gene: TRBJ1-1
abundance: .
v_gene: TRBV7-9
d_gene: .
CDR3nt: TGTGCCAGCACCCCTCTACGGACAGCCCCCGGGACTGAAGCTTTCTTT
CDR3aa: CASTPLRTAPGTEAFF

j_gene: TRBJ2-7
abundance: few
v_gene: TRBV5-4
d_gene: TRBD1
CDR3nt: TGTGCCAGCAGCTGGGACAGGGACTCCTACGAGCAGTACTTC
CDR3aa: CASSWDRDSYEQYF

j_gene: TRBJ2-1
abundance: .
v_gene: TRBV28
d_gene: .
CDR3nt: TGTGCCAGCAGTTTATGGGGCCAATCCTACAATGAGCAGTTCTTC
CDR3aa: CASSLWGQSYNEQFF

j_gene: TRBJ2-1
abundance: few
v_gene: TRBV7-9
d_gene: .
CDR3nt: TGTGCCAGCAGCTCACCGCGCGGACAGCTTAATTACAATGAGCAGTTCTTC
CDR3aa: CASSSPRGQLNYNEQFF

j_gene: TRBJ2-5
abundance: once
v_gene: TRBV7-4
d_gene: .
CDR3nt: TGTGCCAGCAGCCCCAGGGCTAGGACACATCAAGAGACCCAGTACTTC
CDR3aa: CASSPRARTHQETQYF

j_gene: TRBJ1-5
abundance: few
v_gene: TRBV7-9
d_gene: .
CDR3nt: TGTGCCAGCAGCCTCGAGGGGCTGCCCCAGCATTTT
CDR3aa: CASSLEGLPQHF

j_gene: TRBJ2-1
abundance: few
v_gene: TRBV27
d_gene: .
CDR3nt: TGTGCCAGCAGTAACGGGCCCTGGGGTTCCTACAATGAGCAGTTCTTC
CDR3aa: CASSNGPWGSYNEQFF

j_gene: TRBJ2-1
abundance: few
v_gene: TRBV6-4
d_gene: .
CDR3nt: TGTGCCAGCAGTGATTATAGGGACAATGAGCAGTTCTTC
CDR3aa: CASSDYRDNEQFF

j_gene: TRBJ2-3
abundance: .
v_gene: TRBV4-1
d_gene: TRBD2
CDR3nt: TGCGCCAGCAGCCAAGGGCGGGGGGAAGGCACAGATACGCAGTATTTT
CDR3aa: CASSQGRGEGTDTQYF

j_gene: TRBJ2-3
abundance: .
v_gene: TRBV29-1
d_gene: .
CDR3nt: TGCAGCGCTGGGCGGGCCGGGGTTGGAGATACGCAGTATTTT
CDR3aa: CSAGRAGVGDTQYF

j_gene: TRBJ2-3
abundance: few
v_gene: TRBV6-2/TRBV6-3
d_gene: .
CDR3nt: TGTGCCAGTTCCCGAGGACAGCGCACAGATACGCAGTATTTT
CDR3aa: CASSRGQRTDTQYF

j_gene: TRBJ2-5
abundance: few
v_gene: TRBV6-1
d_gene: TRBD1
CDR3nt: TGTGCCAGCAGTGAAGAAGTGACAGGGGAGACCCAGTACTTC
CDR3aa: CASSEEVTGETQYF

j_gene: TRBJ1-1
abundance: .
v_gene: TRBV5-1
d_gene: TRBD1
CDR3nt: TGCGCCAGCAGCTCAGGACCGGGACAGGGGGTTAACACTGAAGCTTTCTTT
CDR3aa: CASSSGPGQGVNTEAFF

j_gene: TRBJ2-1
abundance: many
v_gene: TRBV7-8
d_gene: .
CDR3nt: TGTGCCAGCAGTCGCGACTACCCGACTATGCCTTACAATGAGCAGTTCTTC
CDR3aa: CASSRDYPTMPYNEQFF

j_gene: TRBJ2-1
abundance: .
v_gene: TRBV5-6
d_gene: .
CDR3nt: TGTGCCAGCAGCCCCGGGACCCGGGGAAATGAGCAGTTCTTC
CDR3aa: CASSPGTRGNEQFF

j_gene: TRBJ2-2
abundance: .
v_gene: TRBV4-1
d_gene: .
CDR3nt: TGCGCCAGCAGCCAAGACTCATTATCCACCGGGGAGCTGTTTTTT
CDR3aa: CASSQDSLSTGELFF

j_gene: TRBJ2-1
abundance: .
v_gene: TRBV7-9
d_gene: .
CDR3nt: TGTGCCAGCAGCTTTTCATGGGGCAATGAGCAGTTCTTC
CDR3aa: CASSFSWGNEQFF

j_gene: TRBJ1-2
abundance: many
v_gene: TRBV25-1
d_gene: .
CDR3nt: TGTGCCAGTACGACGGGCAGCTATGGCTACACCTTC
CDR3aa: CASTTGSYGYTF

j_gene: TRBJ2-7
abundance: .
v_gene: TRBV19
d_gene: .
CDR3nt: TGTGCCAGTAGTCCCCACCAGGGGTACGACGAGCAGTACTTC
CDR3aa: CASSPHQGYDEQYF

j_gene: TRBJ2-5
abundance: .
v_gene: TRBV4-3
d_gene: .
CDR3nt: TGCGCCAGCAGCCAAGATATTGGGGAGACCCAGTACTTC
CDR3aa: CASSQDIGETQYF

j_gene: TRBJ1-1
abundance: .
v_gene: TRBV6-6
d_gene: .
CDR3nt: TGTGCCAGCAGTTACAATATGGGGCCCGGGAACACTGAAGCTTTCTTT
CDR3aa: CASSYNMGPGNTEAFF

j_gene: TRBJ2-1
abundance: .
v_gene: TRBV7-9
d_gene: TRBD1
CDR3nt: TGTGCCAGCAGCCTGGGACAGCACTCCTACAATGAGCAGTTCTTC
CDR3aa: CASSLGQHSYNEQFF

j_gene: TRBJ1-4
abundance: .
v_gene: TRBV7-6
d_gene: .
CDR3nt: TGTGCCAGCGGAGGAGGGGAAAAACTGTTTTTT
CDR3aa: CASGGGEKLFF

j_gene: TRBJ1-4
abundance: few
v_gene: TRBV4-1
d_gene: .
CDR3nt: TGCGCCAGCACCCTACGGGCCTTTGCAACTAATGAAAAACTGTTTTTT
CDR3aa: CASTLRAFATNEKLFF

j_gene: TRBJ1-5
abundance: .
v_gene: TRBV12-3/TRBV12-4
d_gene: .
CDR3nt: TGTGCCAGCAGTTTATCGAACGGGACGGTTTATAGCAATCAGCCCCAGCATTTT
CDR3aa: CASSLSNGTVYSNQPQHF

j_gene: TRBJ1-1
abundance: .
v_gene: TRBV6-1
d_gene: .
CDR3nt: TGTGCCAGCGGAATCGGGAGCCCGCCAAGAAACACTGAAGCTTTCTTT
CDR3aa: CASGIGSPPRNTEAFF

j_gene: TRBJ2-1
abundance: few
v_gene: TRBV27
d_gene: TRBD1
CDR3nt: TGTGCCAGCAGTCTTAATCCGGGACAGTGGGGATATGAGCAGTTCTTC
CDR3aa: CASSLNPGQWGYEQFF

j_gene: TRBJ2-1
abundance: few
v_gene: TRBV20-1
d_gene: TRBD2
CDR3nt: TGCAGTGCTCCCTCGCGGGGGGGCTACAATGAGCAGTTCTTC
CDR3aa: CSAPSRGGYNEQFF

j_gene: TRBJ2-7
abundance: .
v_gene: TRBV27
d_gene: TRBD2
CDR3nt: TGTGCCAGCAGGCCCGGGACTAGCCACTACGAGCAGTACTTC
CDR3aa: CASRPGTSHYEQYF

j_gene: TRBJ1-1
abundance: .
v_gene: TRBV19
d_gene: .
CDR3nt: TGTGCCAGTAGTATAGAGTGGCGGAGGAACACTGAAGCTTTCTTT
CDR3aa: CASSIEWRRNTEAFF

j_gene: TRBJ1-2
abundance: .
v_gene: TRBV6-5
d_gene: TRBD1
CDR3nt: TGTGCCAGCAGTACTCCCTCGGGACAGGGGAAGGATGGCTACACCTTC
CDR3aa: CASSTPSGQGKDGYTF